The 4 T cell receptor beta chains below all came from one sample that was sequenced in a study of blood T cells in healthy people across ages. Through a sample-barcoded 5' primer and a J-beta primer mix, a second PCR was run for 7 to 11 cycles. Via MiXCR, TCRdb re-called the 5' RACE reads, giving one row per CDR3 protein. Here the sample spans 450,000 to 600,000 distinct CDR3 sequences, about 27% being singletons. These data are also associated with another study on T cells of mothers and their children.

Sample: blood. All receptors derive from a boy aged 2 to 10 in good health.

This clonotype was detected only a few times. This chain connects TRBV4-3 to TRBJ2-2; 8 positions match TRBD2. This CDR3 is built from 17 residues. The germline V gene encodes CDR1 LGHNA and CDR2 YSLEER. Losses at the gene ends were 4 bases for V and 0 bases for J; bases not matched to a gene: 7. The CDR3 spells CASSPSGSPPNTGELFF. The CDR3 nucleotides are TGCGCCAGCAGCCCAAGCGGGAGCCCACCGAACACCGGGGAGCTGTTTTTT.

The V call is TRBV24-1, the J call TRBJ1-2; no definite D call. Trimming took off 3 bases at V and 2 bases at J, with 9 bases between the two ends. CDR3 size: 14 residues. Germline V gene lookup returns CDR1 KGHDR and CDR2 SFDVKD. This CDR3 reads CATSDPTRNYGYTF. The CDR3 DNA is TGTGCCACCAGTGATCCGACCAGGAACTATGGCTACACCTTC.

The gene calls are TRBV6-6 and TRBJ2-7; tentatively, D is TRBD1 (5 bases). The germline gives CDR1 MNHNY, CDR2 SVGAGI (reference sequence). The CDR3 extends over 14 amino acids. Trimming pared 6 bases from V and 0 bases from J, leaving 12 bases between. The CDR3 loop reads CASSKQEISYEQYF. Here the CDR3 DNA reads TGTGCCAGCAGCAAACAGGAAATCTCCTACGAGCAGTACTTC.

This chain joins TRBV7-2 and TRBJ2-3, with D perhaps TRBD1 or TRBD2 (5 bases each). Trimming shortened V by 3 bases and J by 5 bases, and 12 bases separated the two germline ends. Looked up from germline, CDR1 is SGHTA and CDR2 is FQGNSA. This CDR3 has 14 residues. CDR3 coding DNA: TGTGCCAGCAGCTTCAGCCAGAGGGGAGATACGCAGTATTTT. The encoded protein is CASSFSQRGDTQYF.